These T cell receptor beta chains were read from a single sample in a study of blood T cells in healthy people across ages. TCRdb recomputed calls from the 5' RACE reads with MiXCR, one row per CDR3 protein. Altogether 500,000 to 650,000 distinct CDR3 sequences are present, approximately 26% being singletons, with the ten largest covering about 3.3%. These sequences were also reported in another study, on T cells of mothers and their children.

Sequenced material: blood. Every receptor here comes from a boy aged 2-9 years in good health. The CDR3 runs from the conserved cysteine through the conserved F or W. A D gene is named only where the DNA matches it firmly. Clone size is stated in some rows and not others, as once, few, many or a class when expanded.

TRBJ1-2,NA,TRBV12-3/TRBV12-4,few,TGTGCCAGCAGTTTAGGGCCCCCCGATGGCTACACCTTC,CASSLGPPDGYTF
TRBJ2-5,NA,TRBV7-8,few,TGTGCCAGCAGCTTCCTCCCTGCGGGTCAAGAGACCCAGTACTTC,CASSFLPAGQETQYF
TRBJ2-7,TRBD1,TRBV27,few,TGTGCCAGCAGTGGGACAGGGGTGAATAGTCCCTACGAGCAGTACTTC,CASSGTGVNSPYEQYF
TRBJ1-6,NA,TRBV10-3,few,TGTGCCATCAGTGAGTCGATGGGGGCCGATTCACCCCTCCACTTT,CAISESMGADSPLHF
TRBJ2-4,NA,TRBV7-2,NA,TGTGCCAGCAGCTTAGACCAGGGTATACAGTACTTC,CASSLDQGIQYF
TRBJ2-4,NA,TRBV6-2/TRBV6-3,NA,TGTGCCAGCAGGGAGGACAGTGCGCAAAACATTCAGTACTTC,CASREDSAQNIQYF
TRBJ1-2,TRBD1,TRBV5-1,few,TGCGCCAGCAGCTTCGGGGGACAGGGGGCATACGGCTACACCTTC,CASSFGGQGAYGYTF
TRBJ1-2,NA,TRBV18,few,TGTGCCAGCTCCGGTAGCGCAGGGTTATATGGCTACACCTTC,CASSGSAGLYGYTF
TRBJ2-2,NA,TRBV25-1,NA,TGTGCCAGCAGCCGGGAACTCCACACCGGGGAGCTGTTTTTT,CASSRELHTGELFF
TRBJ2-5,NA,TRBV11-2,NA,TGTGCCAGCAGCTTGCGAAGGTCCCAAGAGACCCAGTACTTC,CASSLRRSQETQYF
TRBJ2-2,NA,TRBV11-2,few,TGTGCCAGCAGCTCCGCCCCAGGAGCATCCCCGAACACCGGGGAGCTGTTTTTT,CASSSAPGASPNTGELFF
TRBJ1-2,NA,TRBV27,once,TGTGCCAGCAGTTACGACAGGCTCTATGGCTACACCTTC,CASSYDRLYGYTF
TRBJ2-1,TRBD2,TRBV7-2,few,TGTGCCAGCAGCTTAGAGGGACTAGCGTCCAATGAGCAGTTCTTC,CASSLEGLASNEQFF
TRBJ2-5,TRBD2,TRBV20-1,NA,TGCAGTGCTAGAGTAGCGGGAGAGACCCAGTACTTC,CSARVAGETQYF
TRBJ2-2,NA,TRBV27,few,TGTGCCAGCAGTCCCCAACTAGGACAAACCGGAGGGCCCGGGGAGCTGTTTTTT,CASSPQLGQTGGPGELFF
TRBJ2-3,NA,TRBV5-4,NA,TGTGCCAGCAGCTTTTTCGGGCAGGGCACAGATACGCAGTATTTT,CASSFFGQGTDTQYF
TRBJ2-7,TRBD1,TRBV12-3/TRBV12-4,few,TGTGCCAGCAGTTTAGGAAAGGGGGCATCCTACGAGCAGTACTTC,CASSLGKGASYEQYF
TRBJ2-7,NA,TRBV14,few,TGTGCCAGCAGCCAAGCCGCGGGACCTCTTGGGCAGCAGTACTTC,CASSQAAGPLGQQYF
TRBJ2-5,NA,TRBV5-1,few,TGCGCCAGCAGCGAGGGCCCCTATCCCGAAGAGACCCAGTACTTC,CASSEGPYPEETQYF
TRBJ2-3,NA,TRBV20-1,NA,TGCAGTGCTAGAGGGGCCCCAGGACGCACAGATACGCAGTATTTT,CSARGAPGRTDTQYF
TRBJ2-1,NA,TRBV7-6,NA,TGTGCCAGCAGCTTAGGAGGCATAGCCAATGAGCAGTTCTTC,CASSLGGIANEQFF
TRBJ2-1,NA,TRBV7-6,many,TGTGCCAGCAGCGTATCCGGCTCCTACAATGAGCAGTTCTTC,CASSVSGSYNEQFF
TRBJ1-3,NA,TRBV12-3/TRBV12-4,NA,TGTGCCAGCAAGGGAAACACCATATATTTT,CASKGNTIYF
TRBJ2-5,TRBD1,TRBV2,NA,TGTGCCACTGCGGGACAGGGGGCCGAGACCCAGTACTTC,CATAGQGAETQYF
TRBJ1-1,NA,TRBV29-1,NA,TGCAGCGTTAAACAGGTCCTGAACACTGAAGCTTTCTTT,CSVKQVLNTEAFF
TRBJ2-5,NA,TRBV7-8,NA,TGTGCCAGCAGCCTATTACGATTTAGCGGTTCTATAGAGCAGTACTTC,CASSLLRFSGSIEQYF
TRBJ2-4,TRBD2,TRBV5-1,NA,TGCGCCAGCAGCTTGGTGACTAGCGGGAGAGGGGACATTCAGTACTTC,CASSLVTSGRGDIQYF
TRBJ1-1,NA,TRBV12-3/TRBV12-4,NA,TGTGCCAGCAGGCGAGATGGCCCGAACACTGAAGCTTTCTTT,CASRRDGPNTEAFF
TRBJ2-7,NA,TRBV10-1,few,TGCGCCAGTGGGGATGTAACCCCCTCCGGGTACGAGCAGTACTTC,CASGDVTPSGYEQYF
TRBJ2-4,NA,TRBV20-1,NA,TGCAGTGCCCCTTCCCCCGGGACTCACATTCAGTACTTC,CSAPSPGTHIQYF
TRBJ2-5,NA,TRBV20-1,once,TGCAGTGCTAGAGATGTTTGGACAGCTCAAGAGACCCAGTACTTC,CSARDVWTAQETQYF
TRBJ2-3,NA,TRBV20-1,NA,TGCAGTGCTAGAGTAGCGAGCACAGATACGCAGTATTTT,CSARVASTDTQYF
TRBJ2-5,TRBD2,TRBV7-6,NA,TGTGCCAGCAGCTTAGGGGTCTTAAGAGCGGGAGTAGGGGAGACCCAGTACTTC,CASSLGVLRAGVGETQYF